A selection of T cell receptor beta chains follows, all from one sample in a study of human T cells and chemical hapten exposure. Each CDR3 protein gets one entry after TCRdb re-called the RACE reads with MiXCR. The table shows some 53,000 distinct CDR3 sequences, with 9.5% to 12% occurring only once. Sequencing used whole blood, obtained in connection with sensitization to the hapten diphenylcyclopropenone (DPC). The receptors were gathered from a woman between 40 and 50 years old with alopecia areata. Some clones in this sample may be carry-over from other donors' samples. CDR3s include the opening cysteine and the closing phenylalanine or tryptophan. D genes are given only for firm matches. For some rows the clone size is stated as once, few or many, or as a class when expanded; others skip it.

J	V	D	size	CDR3	DNA
TRBJ1-1	TRBV3-1	.	.	CASRPGDFAEAFF	TGTGCCAGCAGACCAGGGGATTTTGCTGAAGCTTTCTTT
TRBJ2-7	TRBV29-1	TRBD1	many	CSVEEGTGTYEQYF	TGCAGCGTTGAAGAGGGGACAGGGACCTACGAGCAGTACTTC
TRBJ2-5	TRBV4-1	.	.	CASSPLEGQETQHF	TGCGCCAGCAGCCCCCTTGAGGGCCAAGAGACCCAGCACTTC
TRBJ2-1	TRBV19	TRBD1	.	CASRAGQGVSFEQFF	TGTGCCAGTAGGGCTGGACAGGGAGTTTCATTTGAGCAGTTCTTC
TRBJ2-3	TRBV18	TRBD2	many	CASSQGLAGTDTQYF	TGTGCCAGCTCACAGGGACTAGCTGGGACAGATACGCAGTATTTT
TRBJ2-5	TRBV11-1	.	.	CASSPGGAEGKTQYF	TGTGCCAGCAGCCCCGGCGGGGCAGAGGGAAAGACCCAGTACTTC
TRBJ2-7	TRBV6-6	TRBD1	.	CASSSPGQGANEQYF	TGTGCCAGCAGTTCCCCGGGACAGGGGGCTAACGAGCAGTACTTC
TRBJ2-3	TRBV7-9	TRBD2	many	CASSSGTSVTDTQYF	TGTGCCAGCAGCTCCGGGACTAGCGTCACAGATACGCAGTATTTT
TRBJ2-1	TRBV11-1	TRBD1	.	CASSLVDRGLDEQFF	TGTGCCAGCAGCTTAGTTGACAGGGGGTTAGATGAGCAGTTCTTC
TRBJ1-1	TRBV29-1	.	.	CSATTGPEAFF	TGCAGCGCCACGACTGGGCCTGAAGCTTTCTTT
TRBJ1-5	TRBV7-2	.	many	CASSFGRNSNQPQHF	TGTGCCAGCAGCTTCGGTCGGAATAGCAATCAGCCCCAGCATTTT
TRBJ2-3	TRBV6-1	.	many	CASRALWGATDTQYF	TGTGCCAGCAGGGCCTTATGGGGGGCCACAGATACGCAGTATTTT
TRBJ1-6	TRBV3-1	.	few	CASSQRGNRENSPLHF	TGTGCCAGCAGCCAGAGGGGGAACAGGGAAAATTCACCCCTCCACTTT
TRBJ2-7	TRBV9	.	many	CASSVGGGSRSYEQYF	TGTGCCAGCAGCGTAGGAGGAGGGAGCAGATCCTACGAGCAGTACTTC
TRBJ2-1	TRBV7-9	TRBD2	.	CASSPRAGGSSANEQFF	TGTGCCAGCAGCCCGCGAGCTGGCGGGAGTTCCGCCAATGAGCAGTTCTTC
TRBJ1-6	TRBV18	.	many	CASSRGDFDNSPLHF	TGTGCCAGCTCACGGGGGGATTTTGATAATTCACCCCTCCACTTT
TRBJ2-7	TRBV4-2	.	few	CASSPPRRPTYEQYF	TGTGCCAGCAGCCCCCCCAGGAGGCCTACCTACGAGCAGTACTTC
TRBJ2-3	TRBV5-1	.	few	CASSLATGFLTDTQYF	TGCGCCAGCAGCTTGGCTACCGGGTTCCTCACAGATACGCAGTATTTT
TRBJ1-5	TRBV6-2/TRBV6-3	.	many	CASGYTGNQPQHF	TGTGCCAGCGGATATACAGGGAATCAGCCCCAGCATTTT
TRBJ1-1	TRBV5-5	.	many	CASSLEQGLAEAFF	TGTGCCAGCAGCTTGGAACAGGGTCTCGCTGAAGCTTTCTTT
TRBJ2-1	TRBV6-5	.	many	CASKQTGEQFF	TGTGCCAGCAAACAAACGGGTGAGCAGTTCTTC